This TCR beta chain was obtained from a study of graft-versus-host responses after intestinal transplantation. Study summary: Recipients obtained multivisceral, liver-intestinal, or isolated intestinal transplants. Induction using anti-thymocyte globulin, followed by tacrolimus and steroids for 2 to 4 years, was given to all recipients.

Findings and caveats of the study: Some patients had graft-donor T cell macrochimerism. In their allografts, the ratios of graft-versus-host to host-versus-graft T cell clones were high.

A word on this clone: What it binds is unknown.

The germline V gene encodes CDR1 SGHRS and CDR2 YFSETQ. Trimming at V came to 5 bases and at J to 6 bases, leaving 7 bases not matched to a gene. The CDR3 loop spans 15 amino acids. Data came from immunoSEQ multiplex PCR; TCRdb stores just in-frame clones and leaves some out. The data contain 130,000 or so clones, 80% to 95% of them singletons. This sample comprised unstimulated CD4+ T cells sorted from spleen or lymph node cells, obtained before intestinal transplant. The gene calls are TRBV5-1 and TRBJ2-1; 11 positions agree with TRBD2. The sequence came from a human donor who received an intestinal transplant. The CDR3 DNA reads TGCGCCAGCAGAACACTAGCGGGAGCGTCCAATGAGCAGTTCTTC. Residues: CASRTLAGASNEQFF.